Following are 25 T cell receptor beta chains from one sample sequenced in a study of T cells in Graves' hyperthyroidism and ophthalmopathy. The CDR3 regions of TCR beta were amplified from RNA transcripts. The HTBI set primed first-round TCR CDR3 RT-PCR. TCRdb re-called the multiplex PCR reads with MiXCR, one entry per CDR3 protein. In the table there are about 680,000 distinct CDR3 sequences, roughly 32% of which are singletons. Sequencing input: blood. These receptors came from a woman aged 40 to 49 with Graves' hyperthyroidism.

In its sample, this clonotype was seen many times. This chain connects TRBV20-1 to TRBJ2-7; perhaps D is TRBD1 or TRBD2 (5 bases each). Germline V CDR1 and CDR2: DFQATT, SNEGSKA (reference sequence). This CDR3 is 13 amino acids long. V gave up 4 bases and J gave up 3 bases, with 13 bases separating them. CDR3 nucleotides: TGCAGTGCTACCCCGGGACCGGGCTACGAGCAGTACTTC. Protein: CSATPGPGYEQYF.

This clonotype has only one observation. The chain recombines TRBV7-9 with TRBJ2-6, with TRBD2 as a possible D gene (6 bases). Germline V gene lookup returns CDR1 SEHNR and CDR2 FQNEAQ (reference sequence). Trimming shortened V by 1 base and J by 2 bases, and 9 bases separated the two germline ends. The length of the CDR3 is 16 residues. CDR3 sequence reads: CASSLVRGTGANVLTF. DNA of the CDR3: TGTGCCAGCAGCTTAGTTCGGGGGACTGGGGCCAACGTCCTGACTTTC.

This clonotype was recorded many times. The genes are TRBV10-3 and TRBJ2-7, with D perhaps being TRBD1 or TRBD2 (5 bases each). Germline V gene lookup returns CDR1 ENHRY and CDR2 SYGVKD. V lost 4 bases and J 5 bases, leaving 12 bases between the germline ends. This CDR3 is 13 amino acids long. This CDR3 is CAISARGADEQYF. DNA for the CDR3: TGTGCCATCAGTGCAAGAGGGGCCGACGAGCAGTACTTC.

This clonotype has a handful of counts. V and J are TRBV19 and TRBJ1-4; 8 nucleotides align to TRBD1. V lost 5 bases, J lost 7 bases, and 12 bases stayed unmatched. This CDR3 contains 16 residues. Germline V gives CDR1 LNHDA, CDR2 SQIVND (reference sequence). CDR3 loop: CASSPEPDRGGEKLFF. For the CDR3, the DNA is TGTGCCAGTAGTCCGGAACCTGACAGGGGAGGTGAAAAACTGTTTTTT.

This clonotype was seen more than once but under ten times. The V call is TRBV6-5, the J call TRBJ2-5; D not certain. Trimming took off 6 bases at V and 5 bases at J, with 13 bases between the two ends. This CDR3 is 13 amino acids long. The germline gives CDR1 MNHEY, CDR2 SVGAGI. CDR3 DNA sequence: TGTGCCAGCAGGAGCTCGAACCTGGAGACCCAGTACTTC. Amino acids: CASRSSNLETQYF.

This clonotype was seen repeatedly, ten times or more. The rearrangement joins TRBV25-1 to TRBJ2-2; a weak D match, TRBD2 (6 bases). CDR1 and CDR2 from the germline V gene are MGHDK and SYGVNS. V lost 5 bases, J lost 0 bases, and 10 bases lay in between. CDR3 size: 15 residues. DNA for the CDR3: TGTGCCAGCAGTACCCCGGGAGCGAACACCGGGGAGCTGTTTTTT. The encoded protein is CASSTPGANTGELFF.

As DNA, the CDR3 is TGTGCCAGCAGATCCCGCGGGGCTGAAGCTTTCTTT. It yields the protein CASRSRGAEAFF. This chain uses TRBV27 with TRBJ1-1; D call uncertain. V lost 6 bases, J lost 6 bases, and 11 bases lay in between. The CDR3 loop spans 12 amino acids. Germline CDR1 and CDR2: MNHEY and SMNVEV (reference sequence).

Worth noting for this clonotype: Mismatch with germline at one junction end may stem from a read error. The chain carries TRBV5-1 and TRBJ2-2; weak D call: TRBD1 (6 bases). CDR3 length: 15 residues. Germline CDR1 SGHRS, CDR2 YFSETQ. The CDR3 DNA follows: TGCGCCAGCGGCTTGGACAGTGGGAACACCGGGGAGCTGTTTTTT. Its protein product is CASGLDSGNTGELFF.

This chain links TRBV19 with TRBJ2-5; D gene ambiguous. V lost 9 bases and J 5 bases, leaving 13 bases between the germline ends. The CDR3 sequence is 12 residues long. The germline V gene encodes CDR1 LNHDA and CDR2 SQIVND (reference sequence). The CDR3 nucleotides read TGTGCCAGCTGGCAAGGTTATGAGACCCAGTACTTC. It translates to CASWQGYETQYF.

This clonotype was recorded many times. The chain has TRBV20-1 and TRBJ1-5; perhaps TRBD1 as D (5 bases). This CDR3 spans 14 amino acids. Trimming removed 1 base from V and 1 base from J, with 8 bases in between. Germline CDR1 is DFQATT and CDR2 is SNEGSKA (reference sequence). Written as DNA, the CDR3 is TGCAGTGCTAGAGTAGGGGAGAGCAATCAGCCCCAGCATTTT. Translated, it gives CSARVGESNQPQHF.

The J gene is TRBJ2-2, the V gene TRBV2, with 9 positions matching TRBD1. V was clipped by 9 bases and J by 6 bases; unmatched bases: 8. Germline loops: CDR1 SNHLY, CDR2 FYNNEI. CDR3 length equals 14 residues. DNA for the CDR3: TGTGCCAGAGAGGGACAGGGTACCCCCGGGGAGCTGTTTTTT. Encoded protein: CAREGQGTPGELFF.

This clonotype was picked up a small number of times. Compared with germline, one end of the junction differs, possibly owing to a read error. The chain carries TRBV29-1 and TRBJ2-6; D possibly matches TRBD1 or TRBD2 (5 bases each). Germline lookup yields CDR1 SQVTM and CDR2 ANQGSEA. CDR3 length: 14 residues. DNA of the CDR3: TGCAGCGTGGGGGTACAGTCTGGGGCCGACGTCCTGACTTTC. Residues: CSVGVQSGADVLTF.

With regard to this clonotype: This may come from a read error, since a much larger clone is one base off. The rearrangement uses TRBV7-2 and TRBJ2-7; 8 bases align to TRBD1. With V trimmed by 4 bases and J by 6 bases, 8 bases remained unmatched. Germline V gene sequence: CDR1 SGHTA, CDR2 FQGNSA. The CDR3 is 14 residues long. The CDR3, as DNA: TGTGCCAGCAGCTCACCGGGACAGGCCTGCGAGCAGTACTTC. The encoded protein is CASSSPGQACEQYF.

The CDR3 here is CASGSDDSPIHSGNTIYF. The CDR3, as DNA: TGTGCTAGTGGTTCCGACGACAGCCCTATTCACTCTGGAAACACCATATATTTT. The V call is TRBV12-5, the J call TRBJ1-3; TRBD1 might be the D (5 bases). The germline V gene has CDR1 LGHNT and CDR2 FRNRAP. This CDR3 comprises 18 residues. Trimming stripped 4 bases from V and 0 bases from J, with 19 bases between.

This clonotype has ten or more counts. The chain has TRBV29-1 and TRBJ2-2, with no clear D. V gave up 4 bases and J gave up 0 bases, with 15 bases separating them. This CDR3 contains 16 residues. CDR1 is SQVTM and CDR2 is ANQGSEA in the germline V gene. CDR3 in DNA: TGCAGCGTTGTCAGCCCATCTGAAGCGAACACCGGGGAGCTGTTTTTT. Translating it yields CSVVSPSEANTGELFF.

The chain employs TRBV5-1 and TRBJ1-1; D is perhaps TRBD1 (6 bases). Deletions cut 0 bases from V and 6 bases from J, with 15 bases between. Germline-derived CDR1 and CDR2 are SGHRS and YFSETQ. There are 15 residues in the CDR3. CDR3 residues: CASSLAQGNFAEAFF. DNA of the CDR3: TGCGCCAGCAGCTTGGCCCAGGGGAATTTCGCTGAAGCTTTCTTT.

This clonotype came up many times. V is TRBV24-1 and J is TRBJ2-7; D is possibly TRBD1 or TRBD2 (5 bases each). The CDR3 totals 15 residues. Trimming stripped 2 bases from V and 0 bases from J, with 10 bases between. The germline V gene has CDR1 KGHDR and CDR2 SFDVKD. As DNA, the CDR3 is TGTGCCACCAGTGATTCGACAGAGGGCTCCTACGAGCAGTACTTC. This sequence encodes CATSDSTEGSYEQYF.

The sample holds one count of this clonotype. Possible read error: a much larger clone is one base away. The genes are TRBV4-3 and TRBJ1-2; D unresolved. Germline CDR1 reads LGHNA; CDR2 reads YSLEER. The CDR3 spans 14 residues. CDR3 coding DNA: TGCGCCAGCAGCCAAGTGGGCAGTAACTGTGGCTACACCTTC. Its protein is CASSQVGSNCGYTF.

This clonotype appeared many times. A junction boundary mismatches the germline segment, possibly from a read error. The chain combines TRBV7-2 with TRBJ2-5, with D uncertain. Looked up from germline, CDR1 is SGHTA and CDR2 is FQGNSA. This CDR3 is 12 amino acids long. CDR3 sequence reads: CASSLQEETQYF. DNA for the CDR3: TGCGCCAGCAGCCTGCAGGAAGAGACCCAGTACTTC.

This clonotype was seen ten or more times. V and J are TRBV29-1 and TRBJ2-3; a possible D gene is TRBD1 (5 bases). CDR3 length: 13 amino acids. Trimming left V 2 bases short and J 9 bases short, with 15 bases between. The germline V gene encodes CDR1 SQVTM and CDR2 ANQGSEA. The CDR3 spells CSVEQGGRETQYF. CDR3 nucleotides: TGCAGCGTTGAACAGGGTGGCAGAGAGACGCAGTATTTT.

In this sample, this clonotype turned up once. CDR3: CASTKDGNYEQYF. DNA of the CDR3: TGTGCCAGCACCAAGGACGGTAACTACGAGCAGTACTTC. The genes are TRBV7-3 and TRBJ2-7; unclear D gene. Trimming took off 7 bases at V and 3 bases at J, with 13 bases between the two ends. CDR3 length: 13 residues. Per germline, CDR1 SGHTA and CDR2 FQGTGA. The whole variable domain, filled in from reference TRBV7-3 and TRBJ2-7, reads GAGVSQTPSNKVTEKGKYVELRCDPISGHTALYWYRQSLGQGPEFLIYFQGTGAADDSGLPNDRFFAVRPEGSVSTLKIQRTERGDSAVYLCASTKDGNYEQYFGPGTRLTVT.

This clonotype was counted at least ten times. This rearrangement joins TRBV19 to TRBJ1-1, with D hard to call. The germline gives CDR1 LNHDA, CDR2 SQIVND (reference sequence). Between the trimmed V and J ends, which lost 3 bases and 1 base, there was a span of 6 bases. The CDR3 extends over 13 amino acids. The CDR3 region is CASSIGGNTEAFF. In DNA form, the CDR3 reads TGTGCCAGTAGTATTGGAGGGAACACTGAAGCTTTCTTT.

The J gene is TRBJ1-1, the V gene TRBV7-9; D remains unclear. There are 14 residues in the CDR3. Germline assignment: CDR1 SEHNR and CDR2 FQNEAQ (reference sequence). Trimming pared 1 base from V and 6 bases from J, leaving 12 bases between. CDR3: CASSLVGDGAEAFF. The CDR3 DNA reads as TGTGCCAGCAGCTTAGTTGGAGACGGGGCTGAAGCTTTCTTT.

This clonotype has more than one count but fewer than ten. The germline gene is not matched at one end of the junction; a read error may be the cause. The chain uses TRBV5-4 and TRBJ1-5; perhaps TRBD1 as D (5 bases). CDR3 length: 13 residues. Per the germline V gene, CDR1 is SGHNT and CDR2 is YYREEE (reference sequence). Here the CDR3 DNA reads TGCGCCAGCAGCCGACAGAGCCGGGGGCCCCAGCATTTT. Amino acids: CASSRQSRGPQHF.

In its sample, this clonotype was seen a few times. J is TRBJ1-5 and V is TRBV4-3, with 9 bases fitting TRBD1. Per germline, CDR1 LGHNA and CDR2 YSLEER. With V trimmed by 8 bases and J by 5 bases, 7 bases remained unmatched. The CDR3 sequence is 14 residues long. CDR3 sequence reads: CASAPGQGDQPQHF. DNA of the CDR3: TGCGCCAGCGCCCCGGGACAGGGCGATCAGCCCCAGCATTTT.